Detailed here is one T cell receptor (beta chain). Sequencing was performed with immunoSEQ multiplex PCR; in TCRdb, only in-frame clones are kept and a portion is missing. The sample holds under 200,000 clones, about four fifths seen once. CDR1 is SQVTM, CDR2 ANQGSEA, per germline. The CDR3 covers 13 residues. V was clipped by 7 bases and J by 0 bases, with 10 bases between them. This specimen belongs to a study of blood T cell repertoires in COVID-19. Sequences were obtained from PBMCs or T cells enriched from blood (not recorded which). The receptor comes from a woman in her twenties or thirties who had been exposed to COVID-19. V is TRBV29-1 and J is TRBJ2-4; D uncertain. DNA of the CDR3: TGCAGCGGGCAGGCTGTAGCCAAAAACATTCAGTACTTC. This gives the protein CSGQAVAKNIQYF.